One sample yielded the 6 T cell receptor beta chains listed below, sequenced in a study of blood T cell repertoires in COVID-19. The protocol was immunoSEQ multiplex PCR, while the TCRdb copy is restricted to in-frame clones and leaves out a portion. The sample lists 100,000 to 150,000 clones; roughly 84% were seen once. The specimen was peripheral blood. These receptors were obtained from a woman older than 75 with acute or convalescent COVID-19.

This clone was seen only a few times. The J gene is TRBJ1-2, the V gene TRBV7-2, with 7 bases matching TRBD1. The junction had 11 bases not matched to a gene; V was cut back by 5 bases and J by 2 bases. Germline CDR1 and CDR2: SGHTA and FQGNSA. The CDR3 has 16 amino acids. The CDR3 DNA reads TGTGCCAGCAGCATCGAACAGGGGCCAGGAAACTATGGCTACACCTTC. Translated: CASSIEQGPGNYGYTF.

The V gene is TRBV28, the J gene TRBJ2-5; a possible D gene is TRBD1 (5 bases). The ends were cut back, 5 bases at V and 3 bases at J, with 13 bases in the middle. CDR3 size: 14 residues. CDR1 is MDHEN, CDR2 SYDVKM, per germline. CDR3 region: CASSIQTTEETQYF. In DNA form, the CDR3 reads TGTGCCAGCAGTATCCAAACGACAGAAGAGACCCAGTACTTC.

V gene TRBV6-2 or TRBV6-3 combines with J gene TRBJ1-5; 7 nucleotides agree with TRBD1. This CDR3 comprises 17 residues. V trimming: 2 bases; J trimming: 2 bases; junction bases outside the gene matches: 9. Germline CDR1 and CDR2: MNHEY and SVGEGT. The CDR3 DNA sequence: TGTGCCAGCAGTTACGCCAGGGGGACGGGTGGCAATCAGCCCCAGCATTTT. Amino acid sequence: CASSYARGTGGNQPQHF.

This clone was picked up one time. The chain links TRBV19 to TRBJ2-1, with a possible D match to TRBD2 (6 bases). The germline V gene has CDR1 LNHDA and CDR2 SQIVND (reference sequence). CDR3 length equals 14 residues. V was shortened by 7 bases and J by 6 bases, with 16 bases between the two germline ends. The CDR3 nucleotides are TGTGCCAGTAAGACTGGAGGGCATGGCAATGAGCAGTTCTTC. Translation gives CASKTGGHGNEQFF. Variable domain in full (rest from reference TRBV19 and TRBJ2-1): DGGITQSPKYLFRKEGQNVTLSCEQNLNHDAMYWYRQDPGQGLRLIYYSQIVNDFQKGDIAEGYSVSREKKESFPLTVTSAQKNPTAFYLCASKTGGHGNEQFFGPGTRLTVL.

V usage is TRBV15 and J usage is TRBJ1-6; TRBD1 aligns across 9 bases. The CDR3 runs 16 residues. Germline CDR1 reads LNHNV; CDR2 reads YYDKDF (reference sequence). The V gene end was trimmed by 1 base and the J gene end by 7 bases; junction bases not matched to a gene: 5. In nucleotides, the CDR3 is TGTGCCACCAGCAGAGCTCCGACAGGGGGGAATTCACCCCTCCACTTT. This translates into CATSRAPTGGNSPLHF. Based on the CDR3 plus reference TRBV15 and TRBJ1-6, the full variable domain is DAMVIQNPRYQVTQFGKPVTLSCSQTLNHNVMYWYQQKSSQAPKLLFHYYDKDFNNEADTPDNFQSRRPNTSFCFLDIRSPGLGDTAMYLCATSRAPTGGNSPLHFGNGTRLTVT.

This chain links TRBV24-1 with TRBJ1-2; D ambiguous. This CDR3 contains 13 residues. The germline V gene encodes CDR1 KGHDR and CDR2 SFDVKD. Trimming pared 1 base from V and 7 bases from J, leaving 9 bases between. The DNA for the CDR3 is TGTGCCACCAGTGATTTAGAGTCGTCTGGCTACACCTTC. This codes for CATSDLESSGYTF.